The rows below give T cell receptor beta chains drawn from one sample of a study of blood T cell repertoires in COVID-19. The method was immunoSEQ multiplex PCR; TCRdb's version includes in-frame clones alone and lacks a portion of them. The sample consists of approximately 210,000 clones, 92% of them appearing once. Sample: peripheral blood. The receptors were gathered from a man between 25 and 39 years old with acute or convalescent COVID-19. CDR3s include the opening cysteine and the closing phenylalanine or tryptophan. Each record gives: V gene, clone size, J gene, D gene, CDR3 length, CDR3 protein, CDR3 DNA. D genes are given only for firm matches. Expanded clones are given a class, and other clones once, few, many or no size at all.

v_gene: TRBV27
abundance: .
j_gene: TRBJ2-3
d_gene: TRBD2
len: 15
CDR3aa: CASRAPGRRTDTQYF
CDR3nt: TGTGCCAGCAGAGCACCCGGGAGGCGCACAGATACGCAGTATTTT

v_gene: TRBV5-1
abundance: .
j_gene: TRBJ2-5
d_gene: .
len: 16
CDR3aa: CASSLGLVQHQETQYF
CDR3nt: TGCGCCAGCAGCTTGGGATTAGTCCAACACCAAGAGACCCAGTACTTC

v_gene: TRBV6-6
abundance: .
j_gene: TRBJ2-7
d_gene: .
len: 11
CDR3aa: CASGQDYEQYF
CDR3nt: TGTGCCAGCGGGCAGGACTACGAGCAGTACTTC

v_gene: TRBV19
abundance: .
j_gene: TRBJ1-1
d_gene: .
len: 13
CDR3aa: CASSMTRGTEAFF
CDR3nt: TGTGCCAGTAGTATGACGCGGGGCACTGAAGCTTTCTTT

v_gene: TRBV14
abundance: .
j_gene: TRBJ2-7
d_gene: TRBD2
len: 15
CDR3aa: CASSLQRGGPYEQYF
CDR3nt: TGTGCCAGCAGCCTCCAGCGGGGGGGCCCCTACGAGCAGTACTTC

v_gene: TRBV29-1
abundance: .
j_gene: TRBJ2-3
d_gene: .
len: 14
CDR3aa: CSVEAPAGSDTQYF
CDR3nt: TGCAGCGTTGAAGCCCCGGCGGGTTCAGATACGCAGTATTTT

v_gene: TRBV2
abundance: once
j_gene: TRBJ2-5
d_gene: .
len: 14
CDR3aa: CASSLTGSGKTQYF
CDR3nt: TGTGCCAGCAGTCTAACGGGCTCAGGGAAGACCCAGTACTTC

v_gene: TRBV6-6
abundance: .
j_gene: TRBJ1-5
d_gene: TRBD1
len: 15
CDR3aa: CASSVGQLSNQPQHF
CDR3nt: TGTGCCAGCAGCGTGGGACAGCTTAGCAATCAGCCCCAGCATTTT

v_gene: TRBV19
abundance: .
j_gene: TRBJ2-7
d_gene: .
len: 15
CDR3aa: CASSIGARGHYEQYF
CDR3nt: TGTGCCAGTAGTATAGGAGCCAGGGGCCACTACGAGCAGTACTTC

v_gene: TRBV24-1
abundance: few
j_gene: TRBJ2-1
d_gene: TRBD2
len: 16
CDR3aa: CATSDYGTTSYNEQFF
CDR3nt: TGTGCCACCAGTGATTACGGGACTACTTCCTACAATGAGCAGTTCTTC

v_gene: TRBV28
abundance: .
j_gene: TRBJ2-3
d_gene: .
len: 14
CDR3aa: CASSLGGGTDTQYF
CDR3nt: TGTGCCAGCAGTTTAGGCGGGGGCACAGATACGCAGTATTTT

v_gene: TRBV25-1
abundance: few
j_gene: TRBJ1-1
d_gene: TRBD1
len: 16
CDR3aa: CASSEPGQWRIAEAFF
CDR3nt: TGTGCCAGCAGTGAACCGGGACAGTGGAGGATCGCTGAAGCTTTCTTT

v_gene: TRBV4-2
abundance: .
j_gene: TRBJ2-1
d_gene: TRBD2
len: 15
CDR3aa: CASSQSGGGPDEQFF
CDR3nt: TGTGCCAGCAGCCAATCCGGGGGAGGGCCCGATGAGCAGTTCTTC

v_gene: TRBV9
abundance: .
j_gene: TRBJ2-3
d_gene: .
len: 14
CDR3aa: CASSATGFTDTQYF
CDR3nt: TGTGCCAGCAGCGCCACAGGGTTCACAGATACGCAGTATTTT

v_gene: TRBV19
abundance: .
j_gene: TRBJ1-5
d_gene: TRBD1
len: 14
CDR3aa: CASSGTGGNQPQHF
CDR3nt: TGTGCCAGTAGTGGGACAGGGGGAAATCAGCCCCAGCATTTT

v_gene: TRBV5-6
abundance: .
j_gene: TRBJ1-2
d_gene: TRBD1
len: 12
CDR3aa: CASSFNRGGYTF
CDR3nt: TGTGCCAGCAGCTTTAACAGGGGGGGCTACACCTTC

v_gene: TRBV4-1
abundance: .
j_gene: TRBJ1-1
d_gene: TRBD1
len: 18
CDR3aa: CASSQSLQGARMNTEAFF
CDR3nt: TGCGCCAGCAGCCAGTCTCTCCAGGGGGCAAGGATGAACACTGAAGCTTTCTTT

v_gene: TRBV12-3/TRBV12-4
abundance: .
j_gene: TRBJ2-5
d_gene: .
len: 13
CDR3aa: CASSLYSQETQYF
CDR3nt: TGTGCCAGCAGTTTATACAGCCAAGAGACCCAGTACTTC

v_gene: TRBV30
abundance: .
j_gene: TRBJ1-2
d_gene: .
len: 12
CDR3aa: CAWSVSIDGYTF
CDR3nt: TGTGCCTGGAGTGTATCAATTGATGGCTACACCTTC

v_gene: TRBV6-5
abundance: .
j_gene: TRBJ2-7
d_gene: TRBD1
len: 13
CDR3aa: CALTGTPRDEQYF
CDR3nt: TGTGCCCTGACAGGGACCCCCAGGGACGAGCAGTACTTC

v_gene: TRBV18
abundance: few
j_gene: TRBJ1-4
d_gene: .
len: 15
CDR3aa: CASSRPTRADEKLFF
CDR3nt: TGTGCCAGCTCACGCCCAACCAGGGCCGATGAAAAACTGTTTTTT

v_gene: TRBV5-4
abundance: .
j_gene: TRBJ2-2
d_gene: .
len: 14
CDR3aa: CASSSDRSTGELFF
CDR3nt: TGTGCCAGCAGCTCCGACAGGTCCACCGGGGAGCTGTTTTTT

v_gene: TRBV6-5
abundance: .
j_gene: TRBJ2-1
d_gene: TRBD1
len: 14
CDR3aa: CASSYNRGLGEQFF
CDR3nt: TGTGCCAGCAGTTACAACAGGGGGTTGGGTGAGCAGTTCTTC

v_gene: TRBV7-9
abundance: .
j_gene: TRBJ1-5
d_gene: .
len: 14
CDR3aa: CASSGGGPNQPQHF
CDR3nt: TGTGCCAGCAGCGGCGGGGGCCCCAATCAGCCCCAGCATTTT

v_gene: TRBV11-2
abundance: .
j_gene: TRBJ1-6
d_gene: .
len: 17
CDR3aa: CASSLDRWGGGGSPLHF
CDR3nt: TGTGCCAGCAGCTTAGATCGATGGGGCGGAGGAGGGTCACCCCTCCACTTT

v_gene: TRBV7-3
abundance: .
j_gene: TRBJ2-1
d_gene: TRBD1
len: 14
CDR3aa: CASNPGTGVHEQFF
CDR3nt: TGTGCCAGCAACCCAGGGACAGGGGTCCATGAGCAGTTCTTC

v_gene: TRBV21-1
abundance: .
j_gene: TRBJ2-3
d_gene: .
len: 18
CDR3aa: CASSKNQTGGGSTDTQYF
CDR3nt: TGTGCCAGCAGCAAAAACCAAACTGGTGGCGGGAGCACAGATACGCAGTATTTT

v_gene: TRBV6-6
abundance: .
j_gene: TRBJ1-2
d_gene: .
len: 15
CDR3aa: CASGGRWADNYGYTF
CDR3nt: TGTGCCTCCGGGGGTAGGTGGGCAGACAACTATGGCTACACCTTC

v_gene: TRBV2
abundance: .
j_gene: TRBJ2-1
d_gene: .
len: 14
CDR3aa: CASNGLANYNEQFF
CDR3nt: TGTGCCAGCAATGGGCTAGCTAACTACAATGAGCAGTTCTTC

v_gene: TRBV28
abundance: .
j_gene: TRBJ2-5
d_gene: TRBD1
len: 16
CDR3aa: CASSFHRDRPQETQYF
CDR3nt: TGTGCCAGCAGTTTTCATAGGGACAGACCCCAAGAGACCCAGTACTTC

v_gene: TRBV7-9
abundance: .
j_gene: TRBJ1-6
d_gene: .
len: 15
CDR3aa: CASSLGRQPNSPLHF
CDR3nt: TGTGCCAGCAGCTTAGGACGACAGCCGAATTCACCCCTCCACTTT

v_gene: TRBV4-1
abundance: .
j_gene: TRBJ1-2
d_gene: TRBD1
len: 15
CDR3aa: CASSHRTGGDYGYTF
CDR3nt: TGCGCCAGCAGCCATCGGACAGGGGGCGACTATGGCTACACCTTC

v_gene: TRBV5-1
abundance: .
j_gene: TRBJ2-3
d_gene: TRBD2
len: 15
CDR3aa: CASSFGSGNTDTQYF
CDR3nt: TGCGCCAGCAGCTTCGGTAGCGGGAACACAGATACGCAGTATTTT

v_gene: TRBV19
abundance: .
j_gene: TRBJ1-5
d_gene: TRBD1
len: 14
CDR3aa: CASSPTGGEQPQHF
CDR3nt: TGTGCCAGTAGTCCGACAGGGGGAGAACAGCCCCAGCATTTT

v_gene: TRBV3-1/TRBV3-2
abundance: .
j_gene: TRBJ2-5
d_gene: .
len: 16
CDR3aa: CASSQDNVPRGETQYF
CDR3nt: TGTGCCAGCAGCCAAGATAATGTCCCCCGGGGGGAGACCCAGTACTTC

v_gene: TRBV6-1
abundance: .
j_gene: TRBJ1-6
d_gene: .
len: 13
CDR3aa: CASSEAGDSPLHF
CDR3nt: TGTGCCAGCAGTGAAGCGGGCGACTCACCCCTCCACTTT

v_gene: TRBV30
abundance: .
j_gene: TRBJ1-6
d_gene: .
len: 14
CDR3aa: CAWTIGVVNSPLHF
CDR3nt: TGTGCCTGGACCATCGGGGTGGTGAATTCACCCCTCCACTTT

v_gene: TRBV12-3/TRBV12-4
abundance: .
j_gene: TRBJ1-4
d_gene: .
len: 12
CDR3aa: CASRPDRPKLFF
CDR3nt: TGTGCCAGCAGACCCGACAGACCAAAACTGTTTTTT

v_gene: TRBV5-4
abundance: .
j_gene: TRBJ1-1
d_gene: TRBD1
len: 15
CDR3aa: CASSHRDRQNTEAFF
CDR3nt: TGTGCCAGCAGCCACCGGGACAGACAGAACACTGAAGCTTTCTTT

v_gene: TRBV2
abundance: .
j_gene: TRBJ2-7
d_gene: .
len: 14
CDR3aa: CASSRGTIGYEQYF
CDR3nt: TGTGCCAGCAGTAGGGGCACAATTGGCTACGAGCAGTACTTC

v_gene: TRBV9
abundance: .
j_gene: TRBJ1-4
d_gene: TRBD1
len: 15
CDR3aa: CASSEKGQFNEKLFF
CDR3nt: TGTGCCAGCAGCGAGAAGGGACAGTTTAATGAAAAACTGTTTTTT

v_gene: TRBV9
abundance: .
j_gene: TRBJ1-5
d_gene: TRBD1
len: 15
CDR3aa: CASSAGGAVGQPQHF
CDR3nt: TGTGCCAGCAGCGCAGGGGGCGCGGTGGGTCAGCCCCAGCATTTT